Included here is one T cell receptor beta chain sequence, with context. The antigen is unknown. The CDR3 contains 14 residues. Germline lookup yields CDR1 MNHNS and CDR2 SASEGT. Trimming stripped 9 bases from V and 3 bases from J, with 18 bases between. The sample is drawn from a study of shared clonotypes between healthy human individuals. For the study at large: Per-donor plates numbered three CD4 naive, three CD4 memory, two CD8 naive and one CD8 memory.

As handled by the study authors: Because ImmunoSEQ provided only junction sequences with no quality scores, the filtering differed. Profiling relied on immunoSEQ multiplex PCR, and the TCRdb table lists in-frame clones only, not all of them. That table is the source of V, J and clone size, and D and trimming were worked out from the DNA. The data hold over a million clones, with approximately 80% observed a single time. Study-level results: Among four donors, about 5% of naive CD4 clonotypes were found in common.

The chain carries TRBV6-1 and TRBJ2-7, with D tentatively TRBD1 (5 bases). This sequence was found in a man younger than 30 in good health. Some clones in this sample may be carry-over from other donors' samples. The sequenced sample was memory CD4+ T cells from PBMCs. Subset described: CD45RA-negative fraction. The CDR3 reads CASRSGGAGYEQYF. Here the CDR3 DNA reads TGTGCCAGTAGATCGGGTGGGGCCGGCTACGAGCAGTACTTC.